This T cell receptor (beta chain) was sequenced for a study of cytomegalovirus exposure and HLA in healthy donors. About the study: The study placed around 85% of its approximately 400 genotyped donors in the Caucasian-associated ancestry cluster. General observations from the study: Previous analysis showed most TCR beta V segments were productive about 87% or about 30% of the time. Immune exposure information available was restricted to CMV serostatus.

Remarks on this clone: Its specificity is not known.

PCR used 60 Vbeta primers and 13 Jbeta primers. Using immunoSEQ multiplex PCR, the repertoire was profiled, and TCRdb retains in-frame clones only, with some absent. Of approximately 190,000 clones listed, around 80% are singletons. CDR1 and CDR2 from the germline V gene are LNHNV and YYDKDF (reference sequence). The CDR3 has 16 amino acids. V was clipped by 0 bases and J by 0 bases, with 11 bases between them. The chain couples TRBV15 to TRBJ2-5; D call uncertain. The source material was PBMCs. This clonotype was obtained from a man aged 35 to 55 in good health and CMV-seropositive. The CDR3 loop reads CATSREGGAYQETQYF. The CDR3 region has the DNA TGTGCCACCAGCAGAGAAGGCGGAGCGTACCAAGAGACCCAGTACTTC.